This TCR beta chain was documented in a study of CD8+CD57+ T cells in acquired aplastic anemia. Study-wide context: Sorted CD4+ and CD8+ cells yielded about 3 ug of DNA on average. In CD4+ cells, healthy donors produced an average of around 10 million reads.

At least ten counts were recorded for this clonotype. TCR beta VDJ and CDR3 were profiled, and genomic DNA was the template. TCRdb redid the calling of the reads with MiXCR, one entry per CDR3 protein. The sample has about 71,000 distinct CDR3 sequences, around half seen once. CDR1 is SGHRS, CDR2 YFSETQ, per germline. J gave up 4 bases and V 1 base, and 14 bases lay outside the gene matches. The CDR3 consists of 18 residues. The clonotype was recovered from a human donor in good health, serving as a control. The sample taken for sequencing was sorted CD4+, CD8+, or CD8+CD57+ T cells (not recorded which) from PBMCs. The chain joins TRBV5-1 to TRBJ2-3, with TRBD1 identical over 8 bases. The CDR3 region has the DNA TGCGCCAGCAGCTTGTGGGTTACAGGGGGATCCCCGGCAGATACGCAGTATTTT. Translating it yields CASSLWVTGGSPADTQYF.